The 5 T cell receptor beta chains given below trace back to one sample, sequenced in a study of T cells expressing NK-cell markers. TCRdb re-called the 5' RACE reads; every CDR3 protein appears as one record, without DNA. The data include roughly 380,000 distinct CDR3 sequences; the top ten clones carry roughly 5.2%. Sequenced: blood T cells: a sorted CD56 or NKG2C T cell subset, CD4+ or CD8+ T cells, or bulk PBMC T cells (not recorded which). The origin of the receptors is a man between 18 and 69 years old in good health.

This CDR3 reads CASNPGLHTGELFF. V gene TRBV28 combines with J gene TRBJ2-2; the TRBD2 assignment by TCRdb is unverifiable without DNA. Germline CDR1 MDHEN, CDR2 SYDVKM. The CDR3 covers 14 residues. The full variable domain, with the rest looked up from reference TRBV28 and TRBJ2-2, is DVKVTQSSRYLVKRTGEKVFLECVQDMDHENMFWYRQDPGLGLRLIYFSYDVKMKEKGDIPEGYSVSREKKERFSLILESASTNQTSMYLCASNPGLHTGELFFGEGSRLTVL.

The rearrangement joins TRBV7-6 to TRBJ2-3; the D call from TCRdb, TRBD1, cannot be confirmed without DNA. Germline CDR1 is SGHVS and CDR2 is FNYEAQ. This CDR3 is built from 16 residues. The CDR3 spells CASSSTGGGQTDTQYF.

The J gene is TRBJ1-5, the V gene TRBV20-1. CDR1 is DFQATT and CDR2 is SNEGSKA in the germline V gene (reference sequence). The CDR3 runs to 12 residues. The chain's CDR3 is CSAKSSNQPQHF.

This chain uses TRBV12-3 or TRBV12-4 with TRBJ2-2; checking the TCRdb D call of TRBD2 is not possible without DNA. The CDR3 is 17 residues long. This CDR3 reads CASSLGPLAGVAGELFF.

The J gene is TRBJ2-2, the V gene TRBV7-6; lacking DNA, the TRBD1 call made by TCRdb goes unchecked. CDR3 length equals 14 residues. From germline, CDR1 is SGHVS and CDR2 FNYEAQ. CDR3: CASTLTQGTGELFF.